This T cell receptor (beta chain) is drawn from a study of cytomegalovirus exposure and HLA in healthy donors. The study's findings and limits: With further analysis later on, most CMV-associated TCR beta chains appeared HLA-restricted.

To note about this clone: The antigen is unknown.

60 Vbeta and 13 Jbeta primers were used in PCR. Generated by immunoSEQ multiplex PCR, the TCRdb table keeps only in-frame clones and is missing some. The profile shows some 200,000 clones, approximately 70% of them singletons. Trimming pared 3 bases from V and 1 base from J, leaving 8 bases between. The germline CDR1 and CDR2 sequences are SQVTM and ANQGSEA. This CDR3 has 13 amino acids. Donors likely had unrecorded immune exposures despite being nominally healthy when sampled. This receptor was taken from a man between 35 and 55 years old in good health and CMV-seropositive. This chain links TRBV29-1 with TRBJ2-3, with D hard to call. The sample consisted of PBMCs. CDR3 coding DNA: TGCAGCGTTGAGGTGGGCGGCACAGATACGCAGTATTTT. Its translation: CSVEVGGTDTQYF.